This TCR beta chain comes out of a study of identical twins. TCRdb re-analysed the 5' RACE reads in MiXCR, keeping a single row per CDR3 protein. This table holds just under 550,000 distinct CDR3 sequences, 13% to 15% found once. Germline V gene sequence: CDR1 SGDLS, CDR2 YYNGEE. V gave up 0 bases and J gave up 0 bases; unmatched junction bases: 7. The CDR3 extends over 19 amino acids. These records were also assigned to another study, of yellow fever vaccine responses in identical twins.

The chain is built from TRBV9 and TRBJ2-2; 11 positions match TRBD2. This clonotype was obtained from a woman aged 18-29 years in good health. Source material: CD4+ T cells sorted from blood. This CDR3 reads CASSVVASGRPPNTGELFF. Written as DNA, the CDR3 is TGTGCCAGCAGCGTAGTTGCTAGCGGGAGGCCCCCGAACACCGGGGAGCTGTTTTTT.